This TCR beta chain was sequenced for a study of Ad26.COV2.S vaccination and SARS-CoV-2 variants. The data were produced by immunoSEQ multiplex PCR, yet TCRdb's version contains in-frame clones alone and is incomplete. The sample records about 97,000 clones, 60% to 85% being singletons. Study-level points and caveats: Total responses of T cells may have been underestimated by the analyses of TCR breadth and depth. Relative to placebo recipients, vaccine recipients exhibited elevated spike-specific TCR breadth. Responses of spike-specific T cells (both CD8+ and CD4+) reportedly showed substantial breadth after vaccination.

As concerns this clone: Its antigen remains unidentified.

The junction had 7 bases not matched to a gene; V was cut back by 8 bases and J by 2 bases. CDR1 is ENHRY and CDR2 is SYGVKD in the germline V gene. The CDR3 covers 15 residues. V and J are TRBV10-3 and TRBJ2-2, with TRBD2 matching over 8 bases. The source was peripheral blood, collected after recovery from COVID-19. This sequence originates from a human donor who had recovered from COVID-19. CDR3 sequence reads: CAIPSGGDNTGELFF. In DNA, the CDR3 is TGTGCCATCCCATCCGGGGGGGATAACACCGGGGAGCTGTTTTTT.